This TCR beta chain was observed in a study of blood T cell repertoires in COVID-19. The wider study: COVID-19 samples, acute and convalescent, were from the United States, Italy and Spain. In each case, the material was cDNA or gDNA derived from T cells, B-cell-depleted T cells, or PBMCs.

Methods used by the authors: Scientists estimated how many nucleated cells there were by amplifying reference gene primers. Clones were read by immunoSEQ multiplex PCR, and TCRdb kept only the in-frame ones, dropping some. The DNA was the basis for D and trimming; V, J and clone size are from that table. The table has under 150,000 clones, about nine tenths seen once; the top ten hold 28%. Germline V gene sequence: CDR1 LGHDT, CDR2 YNNKEL (reference sequence). The CDR3 is made up of 14 amino acids. J lost 4 bases, V lost 4 bases, and 6 bases had no gene match. The gene calls are TRBV3-1 (or the pseudogene TRBV3-2) and TRBJ1-1; 7 nucleotides match TRBD1. The sample comprised peripheral blood. This TCR came from a human donor in a cohort sampled during active COVID-19. The CDR3 protein is CASSPLDRVTEAFF. In DNA, the CDR3 is TGTGCCAGCAGCCCGCTCGACAGGGTCACTGAAGCTTTCTTT.